Presented here are 2 T cell receptor beta chains from one specimen sequenced in a study of blood T cell repertoires in COVID-19. Assay: immunoSEQ multiplex PCR; the TCRdb copy retains only in-frame clones and omits some. The top ten hold 3% of the sample, which has some 350,000 clones, around nine tenths seen once. Sequenced sample: peripheral blood. The receptors here all came from a human donor in a cohort sampled during active COVID-19.

V usage is TRBV19 and J usage is TRBJ1-1, with D maybe TRBD1 (6 bases). Germline-derived CDR1 and CDR2 are LNHDA and SQIVND (reference sequence). Trimming pared 4 bases from V and 4 bases from J, leaving 10 bases between. This CDR3 is 13 amino acids long. CDR3: CASSTGVATEAFF. The CDR3 region has the DNA TGTGCCAGTAGTACAGGGGTGGCCACTGAAGCTTTCTTT. Full variable domain (remainder filled in from reference TRBV19 and TRBJ1-1): DGGITQSPKYLFRKEGQNVTLSCEQNLNHDAMYWYRQDPGQGLRLIYYSQIVNDFQKGDIAEGYSVSREKKESFPLTVTSAQKNPTAFYLCASSTGVATEAFFGQGTRLTVV.

This clone was observed at least ten times. The J gene is TRBJ2-3, the V gene TRBV15, with D tentatively TRBD2 (6 bases). The CDR3 sequence is 14 residues long. V gave up 1 base and J gave up 5 bases, with 10 bases separating them. Germline CDR1 reads LNHNV; CDR2 reads YYDKDF (reference sequence). The CDR3 loop is CATSRGLVIDTQYF. The CDR3 DNA reads TGTGCCACCAGCAGAGGACTAGTCATAGATACGCAGTATTTT.